The T cell receptor (beta chain) under discussion was sequenced for a study of cytomegalovirus exposure and HLA in healthy donors. Findings and limits, study-wide: Specificity for CMV antigens was confirmed in vitro for a few of the CMV-associated chains.

A note on this clone: Its antigen is as yet unknown.

Researchers ran the PCR with 60 Vbeta and 13 Jbeta primers. How the authors handled the data: Roughly 11 million shared chains were among the about 80 million unique TCR beta chains that a later analysis counted. Assay used: immunoSEQ multiplex PCR; TCRdb lists only in-frame clones, some missing. V and J calls and clone size are copied from that table; D and trimming were computed from the DNA. The sample yields about 140,000 clones, 65% to 80% seen once. The sequence was obtained from a woman in her fifties or sixties in good health and CMV-seropositive. Sequencing was performed on PBMCs.

DNA of the CDR3: TGTGCCAGCAGCCCCCGACAGGGAGCGGCCTACGAGCAGTACTTC. Protein sequence: CASSPRQGAAYEQYF. V and J are TRBV9 and TRBJ2-7; 7 nucleotides match TRBD1. The CDR3 loop spans 15 amino acids. CDR1 and CDR2 (germline): SGDLS, YYNGEE. Losses at the gene ends were 4 bases for V and 2 bases for J; bases not matched to a gene: 9.